This T cell receptor beta chain stems from a study of CD8+ T cells in alopecia areata. Study details: Treated individuals took tofacitinib by mouth, 5 to 10 mg twice daily. The study's findings and limits: Tofacitinib significantly lowered scalp clonality and expanded CD8+ clones among the top 100.

A remark on this clone: Its antigen is not identified.

Regarding treatment: oral pan-JAK inhibitor, 5-10 mg twice daily. Lesional scalp punch biopsies and peripheral blood were collected from alopecia areata patients. cDNA prepared by RNA extraction and subsequent reverse transcription served as the template for sequencing. This table comes from immunoSEQ multiplex PCR, and its TCRdb copy is limited to in-frame clones, with some not included. Counted here are around 290,000 clones, roughly 60% occurring once; the ten biggest clones make up about 1.8%. V lost 5 bases and J lost 3, with 10 bases in between. This CDR3 contains 14 residues. Germline CDR1 is SNHLY and CDR2 is FYNNEI.

The J gene is TRBJ2-2, the V gene TRBV2; possible D gene TRBD2, 6 bases. This sequence was found in a human donor with alopecia areata. This sample comprised CD4+ T cells sorted from blood, obtained at week 24, from a patient treated with tofacitinib. CDR3 amino acids: CASSSTSHTGELFF. The CDR3 nucleotides are TGTGCCAGCAGTTCAACTAGCCACACCGGGGAGCTGTTTTTT.